Listed here is a single T cell receptor beta chain. This entry belongs to a study of blood T cell repertoires in COVID-19. Study in general: PBMCs, B-cell-depleted T cells, or T cells provided the cDNA or gDNA that made up the material.

Source study methods: Using reference gene primer amplification, nucleated cell counts were estimated. Assay: immunoSEQ multiplex PCR; the TCRdb copy retains only in-frame clones and omits some. V and J calls and clone size follow that table, whereas D and trimming were derived from the DNA. The data show some 170,000 clones, more than 75% seen once. The CDR3 is 14 amino acids. The germline CDR1 and CDR2 sequences are SGHTS and YDEGEE. The V end lost 3 bases, the J end lost 5 bases, and 14 bases lay between the germline ends. Sequencing was performed on peripheral blood. V is TRBV5-8 and J is TRBJ1-1; no reliable D call. The TCR comes from a man in his forties with acute or convalescent COVID-19. CDR3 coding DNA: TGTGCCAGCAGCTCTGGACGGGGATTTACTGAAGCTTTCTTT. This gives the protein CASSSGRGFTEAFF.